This T cell receptor (beta chain) was documented in a study of T-cell memory formation after mild COVID-19. At the level of the study: Largely, TCR clusters stayed within a single donor.

Regarding the study as a whole: Clones that shrank (day 15 to 85) were balanced CD4/CD8, whereas later expanders leaned CD4+. A subset of responding clones appeared in pre-infection memory, suggesting cross-reactive memory joined.

About this clonotype itself: Its antigen is undetermined.

TCRdb re-analysed the 5' RACE reads in MiXCR, keeping a single row per CDR3 protein. The data contain roughly 110,000 distinct CDR3 sequences, around 12% of them singletons. Germline V gene sequence: CDR1 SGHRS, CDR2 YFSETQ. The CDR3 runs 10 residues. V dropped 7 bases and J dropped 8 bases, with 7 bases sitting between them. Input material: PBMCs or a T cell subset sorted from them (not recorded which). The gene calls are TRBV5-1 and TRBJ2-1; no clear D gene. This clonotype originated in an adult woman who had mild COVID-19 (a few samples of this study predate the infection). Cell type and time point are not known. This CDR3 is CASGDDEQFF. The CDR3 DNA reads as TGCGCCAGCGGAGACGATGAGCAGTTCTTC.